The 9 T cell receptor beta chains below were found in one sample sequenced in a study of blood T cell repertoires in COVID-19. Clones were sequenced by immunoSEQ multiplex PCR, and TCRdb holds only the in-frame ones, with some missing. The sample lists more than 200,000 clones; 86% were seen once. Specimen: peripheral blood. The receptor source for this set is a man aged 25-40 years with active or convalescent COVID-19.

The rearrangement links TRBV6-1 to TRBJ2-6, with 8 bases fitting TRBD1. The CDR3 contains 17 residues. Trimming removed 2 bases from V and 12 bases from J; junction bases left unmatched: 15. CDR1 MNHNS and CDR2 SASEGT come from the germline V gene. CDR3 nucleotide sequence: TGTGCCAGCAGTGAACCGGACAGGGCGGCCTGGTCCATCGTCCTGACTTTC. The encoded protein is CASSEPDRAAWSIVLTF.

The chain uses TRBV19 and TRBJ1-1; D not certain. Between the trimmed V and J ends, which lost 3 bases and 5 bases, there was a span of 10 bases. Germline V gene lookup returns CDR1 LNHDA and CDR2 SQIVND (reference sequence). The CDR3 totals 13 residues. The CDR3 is CASSMWGGTEAFF. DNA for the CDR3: TGTGCCAGTAGTATGTGGGGAGGGACTGAAGCTTTCTTT. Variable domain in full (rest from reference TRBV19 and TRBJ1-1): DGGITQSPKYLFRKEGQNVTLSCEQNLNHDAMYWYRQDPGQGLRLIYYSQIVNDFQKGDIAEGYSVSREKKESFPLTVTSAQKNPTAFYLCASSMWGGTEAFFGQGTRLTVV.

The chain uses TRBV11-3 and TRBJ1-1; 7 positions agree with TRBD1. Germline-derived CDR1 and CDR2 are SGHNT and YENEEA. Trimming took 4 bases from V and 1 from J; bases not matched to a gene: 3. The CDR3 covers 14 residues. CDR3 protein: CASSYQGENTEAFF. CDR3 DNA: TGTGCCAGCAGCTATCAGGGGGAGAACACTGAAGCTTTCTTT.

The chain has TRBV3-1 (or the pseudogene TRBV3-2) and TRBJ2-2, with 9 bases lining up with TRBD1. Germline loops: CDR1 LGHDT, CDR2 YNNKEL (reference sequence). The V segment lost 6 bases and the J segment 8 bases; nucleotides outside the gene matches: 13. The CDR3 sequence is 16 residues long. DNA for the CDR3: TGTGCCAGCAGTCACAGGGGGCCCTTCCAAGGTGGGGAGCTGTTTTTT. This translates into CASSHRGPFQGGELFF.

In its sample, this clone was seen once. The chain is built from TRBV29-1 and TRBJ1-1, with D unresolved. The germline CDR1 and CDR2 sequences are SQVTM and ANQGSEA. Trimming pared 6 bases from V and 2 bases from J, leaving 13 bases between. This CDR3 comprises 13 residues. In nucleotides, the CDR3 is TGCAGCGTGGGCCAGACTCGTAACACTGAAGCTTTCTTT. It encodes CSVGQTRNTEAFF.

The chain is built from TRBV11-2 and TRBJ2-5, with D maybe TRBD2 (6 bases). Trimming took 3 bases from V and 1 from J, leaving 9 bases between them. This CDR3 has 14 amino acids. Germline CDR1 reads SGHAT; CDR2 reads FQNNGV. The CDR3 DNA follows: TGTGCCAGCAGCTTGGGACTTCTCCAAGAGACCCAGTACTTC. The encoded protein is CASSLGLLQETQYF.

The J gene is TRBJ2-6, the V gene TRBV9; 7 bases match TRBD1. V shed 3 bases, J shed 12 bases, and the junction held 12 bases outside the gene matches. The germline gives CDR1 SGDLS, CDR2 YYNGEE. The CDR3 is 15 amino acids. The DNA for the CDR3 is TGTGCCAGCAGCGCCCGGACAGGACCCGGTTCCGTCCTGACTTTC. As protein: CASSARTGPGSVLTF.

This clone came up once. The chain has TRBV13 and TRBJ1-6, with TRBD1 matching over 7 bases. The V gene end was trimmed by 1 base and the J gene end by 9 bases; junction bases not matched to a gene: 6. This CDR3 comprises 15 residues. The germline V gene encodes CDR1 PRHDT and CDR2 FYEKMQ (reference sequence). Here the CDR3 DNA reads TGTGCCAGCAGCTTAGCGAAAGGACAGGTTTCACCCCTCCACTTT. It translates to CASSLAKGQVSPLHF. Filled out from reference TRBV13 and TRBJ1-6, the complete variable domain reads AAGVIQSPRHLIKEKRETATLKCYPIPRHDTVYWYQQGPGQDPQFLISFYEKMQSDKGSIPDRFSAQQFSDYHSELNMSSLELGDSALYFCASSLAKGQVSPLHFGNGTRLTVT.

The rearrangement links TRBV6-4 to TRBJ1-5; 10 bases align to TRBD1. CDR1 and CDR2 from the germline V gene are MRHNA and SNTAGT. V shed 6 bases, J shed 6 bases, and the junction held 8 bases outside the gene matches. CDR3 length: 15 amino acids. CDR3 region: CASSPGTGVFQPQHF. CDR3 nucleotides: TGTGCCAGCAGCCCCGGGACAGGGGTTTTTCAGCCCCAGCATTTT.